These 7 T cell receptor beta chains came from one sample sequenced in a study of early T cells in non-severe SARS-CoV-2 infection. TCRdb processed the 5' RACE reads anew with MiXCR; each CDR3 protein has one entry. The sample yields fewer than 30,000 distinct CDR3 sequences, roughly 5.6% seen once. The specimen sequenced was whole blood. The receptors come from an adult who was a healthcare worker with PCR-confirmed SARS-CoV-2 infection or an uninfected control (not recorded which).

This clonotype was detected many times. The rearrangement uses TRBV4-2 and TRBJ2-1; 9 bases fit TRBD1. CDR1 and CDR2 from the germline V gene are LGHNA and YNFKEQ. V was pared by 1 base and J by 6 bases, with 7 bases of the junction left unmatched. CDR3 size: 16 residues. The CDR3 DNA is TGTGCCAGCAGCCAAGGAGGGGGACAGGGACGCAATGAGCAGTTCTTC. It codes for CASSQGGGQGRNEQFF.

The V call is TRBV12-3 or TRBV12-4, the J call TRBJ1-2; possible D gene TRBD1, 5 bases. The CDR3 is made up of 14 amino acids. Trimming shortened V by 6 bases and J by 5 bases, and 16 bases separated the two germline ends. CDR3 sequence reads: CASSSRGSQYGYTF. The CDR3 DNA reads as TGTGCCAGCAGCTCCCGGGGGTCTCAATATGGCTACACCTTC.

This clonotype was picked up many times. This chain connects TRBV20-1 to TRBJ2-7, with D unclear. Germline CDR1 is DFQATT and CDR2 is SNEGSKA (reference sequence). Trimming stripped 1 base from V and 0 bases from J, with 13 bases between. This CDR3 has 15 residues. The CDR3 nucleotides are TGCAGTGCTAGAGGGCCGATAACTAACTCCTACGAGCAGTACTTC. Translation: CSARGPITNSYEQYF.

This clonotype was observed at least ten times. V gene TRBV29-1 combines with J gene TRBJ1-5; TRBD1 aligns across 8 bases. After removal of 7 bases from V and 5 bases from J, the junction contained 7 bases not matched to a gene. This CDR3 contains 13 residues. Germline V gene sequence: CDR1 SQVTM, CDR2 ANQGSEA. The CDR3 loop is CSAGGGRDQPQHF. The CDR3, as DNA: TGCAGCGCAGGGGGCGGACGCGATCAGCCCCAGCATTTT.

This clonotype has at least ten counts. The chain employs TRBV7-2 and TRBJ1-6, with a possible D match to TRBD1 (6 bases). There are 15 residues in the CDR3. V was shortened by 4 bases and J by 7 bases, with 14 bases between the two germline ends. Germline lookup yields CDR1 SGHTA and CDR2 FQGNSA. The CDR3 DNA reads TGTGCCAGCAGCTGGGGGCGGGCAGGGAATTCACCCCTCCACTTT. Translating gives CASSWGRAGNSPLHF.

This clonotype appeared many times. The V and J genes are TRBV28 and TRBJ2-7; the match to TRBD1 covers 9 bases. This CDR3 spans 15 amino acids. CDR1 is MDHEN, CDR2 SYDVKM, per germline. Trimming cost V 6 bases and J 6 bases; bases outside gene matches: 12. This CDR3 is CASSLHGQGKGEQYF. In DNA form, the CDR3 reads TGTGCCAGCAGCCTACACGGACAGGGGAAGGGCGAGCAGTACTTC.

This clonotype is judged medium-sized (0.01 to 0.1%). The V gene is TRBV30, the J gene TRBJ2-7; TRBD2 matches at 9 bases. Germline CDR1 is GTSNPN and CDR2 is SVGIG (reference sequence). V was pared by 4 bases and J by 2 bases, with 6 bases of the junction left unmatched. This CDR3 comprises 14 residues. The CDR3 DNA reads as TGTGCCTGGAACCGACTAGCGGACCCCTACGAGCAGTACTTC. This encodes CAWNRLADPYEQYF.